What follows describes a single T cell receptor beta chain. The sample is drawn from a study of blood T cell repertoires in COVID-19. For the study at large: The origin of the acute and convalescent COVID-19 samples was the United States, Italy and Spain.

This CDR3 region has 18 residues. Looked up from germline, CDR1 is ENHRY and CDR2 is SYGVKD. Trimming took 0 bases from V and 9 from J, leaving 24 bases between them. Recruitment covered about 26 US areas and drew participants whose ages spanned about 18 to 100 years. Two consecutive negative NP/OP PCR tests, clearance, or resolved symptoms defined Cohort 3 recovery. Study processing details: Amplification of reference gene primers provided the estimated nucleated cell counts. Sequencing was performed with immunoSEQ multiplex PCR; in TCRdb, only in-frame clones are kept and a portion is missing. The V and J calls and clone size are taken from that table; D and trimming were inferred from the DNA. The repertoire includes approximately 160,000 clones, more than 75% of them detected once, and 4.5% to 7.5% sits in the top ten.

J is TRBJ2-1 and V is TRBV10-3; perhaps TRBD2 as D (5 bases). The sequenced material came from PBMCs or T cells enriched from blood (not recorded which). The TCR comes from a middle-aged man who had recovered from COVID-19. The chain's CDR3 is CAISESDSGERIVGEQFF. Here the CDR3 DNA reads TGTGCCATCAGTGAGTCGGACTCTGGGGAACGTATTGTAGGTGAGCAGTTCTTC.